This TCR beta chain was sequenced for a study of blood T cell repertoires in COVID-19. About the research overall: The United States, Italy and Spain supplied acute and convalescent COVID-19 samples. In each case, the material was cDNA or gDNA derived from T cells, B-cell-depleted T cells, or PBMCs.

This clone was seen a few times. In the authors' workflow: The assay estimated nucleated cells by amplifying reference gene primers. Here immunoSEQ multiplex PCR was the method, and the copy in TCRdb shows in-frame clones only, minus some. The V and J calls and clone size are taken from that table; D and trimming were inferred from the DNA. This sample has around 94,000 clones; 80% to 90% occur once, and the top ten carry around 9.4%. The CDR3 covers 14 residues. The germline gives CDR1 SGHAT, CDR2 FQNNGV. The V and J ends lost 5 bases and 9 bases, in that order; junction bases with no gene match: 7. The receptor comes from a man between 35 and 55 years old with active or convalescent COVID-19. Sequencing used peripheral blood. The rearrangement joins TRBV11-2 to TRBJ1-6; 7 bases are shared with TRBD1. CDR3 in amino acids: CASSLGTERSPLHF. CDR3 DNA: TGTGCCAGCAGCCTAGGGACAGAACGTTCACCCCTCCACTTT. Drawing the rest from reference TRBV11-2 and TRBJ1-6, the complete variable domain is EAGVAQSPRYKIIEKRQSVAFWCNPISGHATLYWYQQILGQGPKLLIQFQNNGVVDDSQLPKDRFSAERLKGVDSTLKIQPAKLEDSAVYLCASSLGTERSPLHFGNGTRLTVT.